The 18 T cell receptor beta chains presented below share a single source sample, sequenced in a study of cytomegalovirus exposure and HLA in healthy donors (dated by TCRdb to the late 2010s). The receptor library was made with the immunoSEQ multiplex PCR assay. TCRdb took over this immuneACCESS table, retaining in-frame rearrangements with V and J assigned. Such tables are incomplete; in checked studies, under half of the missing clones stem from an unresolved V gene, and the remainder is unexplained. For this sample the table gives about 170,000 clones, of which 96% were detected only once. The leading ten clones occupy around 0.9% of the sample. The sequenced material came from PBMCs. The source of these receptors is a woman aged 18-35 years in good health and CMV-seronegative.

This clone was recorded only once. The genes are TRBV4-1 and TRBJ2-3; 9 positions match TRBD1. The length of the CDR3 is 17 residues. Germline-derived CDR1 and CDR2 are MGHRA and YSYEKL. The ends lost 2 bases at V and 4 bases at J; junction bases unmatched: 10. Here the CDR3 DNA reads TGCGCCAGCAGCCAAACCACCCGGACAGGGGACCCAGATACGCAGTATTTT. It translates to CASSQTTRTGDPDTQYF.

The CDR3 sequence is CASTGGVGYTF. The CDR3 nucleotides read TGTGCCAGTACAGGGGGCGTTGGCTACACCTTC. The rearrangement uses TRBV6-6 and TRBJ1-2; 9 nucleotides agree with TRBD1. The CDR3 runs 11 residues. Per germline, CDR1 MNHNY and CDR2 SVGAGI (reference sequence). With V trimmed by 9 bases and J by 7 bases, 3 bases remained unmatched.

The chain joins TRBV6-5 to TRBJ1-6, with 7 bases identical to TRBD1. The V gene end was trimmed by 6 bases and the J gene end by 7 bases; junction bases not matched to a gene: 6. The germline CDR1 and CDR2 sequences are MNHEY and SVGAGI. CDR3 size: 14 residues. The DNA of the CDR3 is TGTGCCAGCAGCTCACAGGGGCGAAATTCACCCCTCCACTTT. Amino acids: CASSSQGRNSPLHF.

The rearrangement joins TRBV4-3 to TRBJ2-5; 11 nucleotides agree with TRBD2. After removal of 4 bases from V and 0 bases from J, the junction contained 4 bases not matched to a gene. Germline lookup yields CDR1 LGHNA and CDR2 YSLEER. This CDR3 has 16 residues. This chain's CDR3 is CASSRQLAGDQETQYF. The CDR3 coding sequence is TGCGCCAGCAGCCGCCAACTAGCGGGGGACCAAGAGACCCAGTACTTC.

The rearrangement joins TRBV4-2 to TRBJ2-3; 8 bases fit TRBD2. V gave up 0 bases and J gave up 2 bases; unmatched junction bases: 19. The CDR3 runs 21 residues. The V gene's germline CDR1 is LGHNA and CDR2 YNFKEQ. The CDR3 bases are TGTGCCAGCAGCCAAGACGACGGGGGGGGGACTAGGAGACTCGTCACAGATACGCAGTATTTT. Translating gives CASSQDDGGGTRRLVTDTQYF.

The CDR3, as DNA: TGTGCCAGTAGTATAGCTTGGGGGGGCCAAGAGACCCAGTACTTC. It yields the protein CASSIAWGGQETQYF. The rearrangement links TRBV19 to TRBJ2-5; 7 bases align to TRBD2. CDR3 size: 15 residues. V was pared by 1 base and J by 1 base, with 3 bases of the junction left unmatched. The germline V gene encodes CDR1 LNHDA and CDR2 SQIVND (reference sequence).

This clone was detected once. The rearrangement joins TRBV9 to TRBJ1-2, with TRBD1 as a possible D gene (5 bases). V lost 3 bases to trimming and J lost 6 bases, with 15 bases between them. Germline CDR1 reads SGDLS; CDR2 reads YYNGEE. The CDR3 is 14 amino acids. In DNA form, the CDR3 reads TGTGCCAGCAGCGAGGGTTGGGGGGGGGATGGCTACACCTTC. It specifies CASSEGWGGDGYTF.

The chain uses TRBV7-2 and TRBJ2-1, with a possible D match to TRBD1 (6 bases). The V gene's germline CDR1 is SGHTA and CDR2 FQGNSA. Between the trimmed V and J ends, which lost 5 bases and 4 bases, there was a span of 12 bases. The CDR3 length is 14 residues. The CDR3 sequence is CASSPARGYNEQFF. The CDR3 bases are TGTGCCAGCAGCCCGGCGAGGGGGTACAATGAGCAGTTCTTC.

This sequence joins TRBV7-3 and TRBJ2-3; perhaps TRBD2 as D (7 bases). The CDR3 totals 14 residues. CDR1 is SGHTA, CDR2 FQGTGA, per germline. The V end lost 7 bases, the J end lost 2 bases, and 13 bases lay between the germline ends. CDR3 sequence: CASTPAGATDTQYF. The CDR3 DNA reads as TGTGCCAGCACGCCGGCGGGGGCCACAGATACGCAGTATTTT.

J is TRBJ2-2 and V is TRBV30, with 8 positions matching TRBD2. Trimming at V came to 1 base and at J to 4 bases, leaving 5 bases not matched to a gene. The CDR3 is 15 amino acids. Germline CDR1 GTSNPN, CDR2 SVGIG (reference sequence). CDR3 nucleotides: TGTGCCTGGAGTGGGGGCGGGGGGCCCACCGGGGAGCTGTTTTTT. Translation: CAWSGGGGPTGELFF.

This chain links TRBV11-2 with TRBJ1-5; D unresolved. The CDR3 contains 13 residues. The germline CDR1 and CDR2 sequences are SGHAT and FQNNGV. V was shortened by 3 bases and J by 7 bases, with 10 bases between the two germline ends. The CDR3 region has the DNA TGTGCCAGCAGCTTGTCCCGGGTACAGCCCCAGCATTTT. Translated: CASSLSRVQPQHF.

The chain has TRBV18 and TRBJ2-1; perhaps TRBD1 as D (6 bases). Looked up from germline, CDR1 is KGHSH and CDR2 is LQKENI. The V end lost 2 bases, the J end lost 7 bases, and 21 bases lay between the germline ends. The CDR3 sequence is 17 residues long. CDR3 in DNA: TGTGCCAGCTCACCAGCTATAGGGGACATTTTGGGGAATGAGCAGTTCTTC. It specifies CASSPAIGDILGNEQFF.

The chain employs TRBV7-2 and TRBJ2-1; D not certain. The V end lost 4 bases, the J end lost 7 bases, and 11 bases lay between the germline ends. Germline values: CDR1 SGHTA, CDR2 FQGNSA. The CDR3 totals 13 residues. CDR3 amino acids: CASSSRVLNEQFF. The DNA of the CDR3 is TGTGCCAGCAGCTCCCGGGTGTTGAATGAGCAGTTCTTC.

V and J are TRBV6-5 and TRBJ2-1, with 10 bases fitting TRBD2. Germline V gene sequence: CDR1 MNHEY, CDR2 SVGAGI. The CDR3 totals 15 residues. With 6 bases clipped from V and 7 bases from J, the junction kept 9 bases outside the gene matches. DNA of the CDR3: TGTGCCAGCAGGCCTCTAGCGGGAGTTCGTAATGAGCAGTTCTTC. Translated, it gives CASRPLAGVRNEQFF.

The CDR3 reads CASSFDSSGNTIYF. The CDR3 bases are TGTGCCAGCAGTTTCGACAGCTCTGGAAACACCATATATTTT. The chain combines TRBV27 with TRBJ1-3; the D gene is possibly TRBD1 (5 bases). V was trimmed by 3 bases and J by 0 bases, leaving 6 bases between them. The CDR3 totals 14 residues. Germline V gene data show CDR1 as MNHEY and CDR2 as SMNVEV (reference sequence).

This clone appeared a single time. V usage is TRBV6-5 and J usage is TRBJ1-1, with D hard to call. Germline V gene sequence: CDR1 MNHEY, CDR2 SVGAGI. This CDR3 spans 13 amino acids. Trimming stripped 5 bases from V and 11 bases from J, with 18 bases between. CDR3 DNA sequence: TGTGCCAGCAGTACCCCGGGATCGCTATCCGCTTTCTTT. Translation gives CASSTPGSLSAFF.

V gene TRBV6-5 combines with J gene TRBJ1-5; the D is unclear. Germline V gives CDR1 MNHEY, CDR2 SVGAGI. V lost 8 bases, J lost 6 bases, and 11 bases lay in between. This CDR3 is 12 amino acids long. The CDR3 region has the DNA TGTGCCAGCGGCGGTCCCAGTCAGCCCCAGCATTTT. Its protein is CASGGPSQPQHF.

The rearrangement uses TRBV10-3 and TRBJ2-7, with a tentative D call TRBD1 (6 bases). Deletions cut 10 bases from V and 4 bases from J, with 20 bases between. Germline CDR1 ENHRY, CDR2 SYGVKD. This CDR3 has 14 residues. The CDR3 sequence is CASLPGQTSYEQYF. The CDR3 bases are TGTGCCAGCTTACCGGGACAAACCTCTTACGAGCAGTACTTC.